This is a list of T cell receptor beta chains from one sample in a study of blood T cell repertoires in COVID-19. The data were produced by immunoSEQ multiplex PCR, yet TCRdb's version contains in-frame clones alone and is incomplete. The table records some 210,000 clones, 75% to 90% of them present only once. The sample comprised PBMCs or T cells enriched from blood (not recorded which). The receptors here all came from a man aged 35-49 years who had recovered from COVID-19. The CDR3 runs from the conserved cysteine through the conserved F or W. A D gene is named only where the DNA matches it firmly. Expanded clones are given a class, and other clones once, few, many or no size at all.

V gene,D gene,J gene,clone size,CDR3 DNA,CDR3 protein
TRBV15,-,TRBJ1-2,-,TGTGCCACCAGCAGAGATATCCGGGGGGAGAATGGCTACACCTTC,CATSRDIRGENGYTF
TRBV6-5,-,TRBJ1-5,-,TGTGCCAGCCGGGGAAATATCGGTGGCAATCAGCCCCAGCATTTT,CASRGNIGGNQPQHF
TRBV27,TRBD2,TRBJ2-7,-,TGTGCCAGCAGGGGACTAGCGTCCTTCTACGAGCAGTACTTC,CASRGLASFYEQYF
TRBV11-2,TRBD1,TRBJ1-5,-,TGTGCCAGCAGTCTGGGAAGATCCGGCCCGGGACAGCACAATCAGCCCCAGCATTTT,CASSLGRSGPGQHNQPQHF
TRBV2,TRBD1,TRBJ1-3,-,TGTGCCAGCGGCAGACAGGGGGCGCGAGGAAACACCATATATTTT,CASGRQGARGNTIYF
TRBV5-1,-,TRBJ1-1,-,TGCGCCAGCAGCTTGGCCGGGGGGATCCTGAACACTGAAGCTTTCTTT,CASSLAGGILNTEAFF
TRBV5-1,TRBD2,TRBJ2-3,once,TGCGCCAGCAGCTTCAGCGGGAGGGCCACAGATACGCAGTATTTT,CASSFSGRATDTQYF
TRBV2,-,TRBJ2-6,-,TGTGCCAGCAGTGCGGGGTGGGCAGGGGCCAACGTCCTGACTTTC,CASSAGWAGANVLTF
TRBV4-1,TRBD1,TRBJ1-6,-,TGCGCCAGCAGCCAGGACAGGGGGAATTCACCCCTCCACTTT,CASSQDRGNSPLHF
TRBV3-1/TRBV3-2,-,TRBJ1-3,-,TGTGCCAGCAGCCAAGTCGAGGGAAACACCATATATTTT,CASSQVEGNTIYF
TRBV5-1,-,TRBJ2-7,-,TGCGCCAGCAGCTTGACAGGGAACGAGCAGTACTTC,CASSLTGNEQYF
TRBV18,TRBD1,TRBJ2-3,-,TGTGCCAGCTCACCAGGGACAGGCGCCAGAGATACGCAGTATTTT,CASSPGTGARDTQYF
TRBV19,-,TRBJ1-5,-,TGTGCCAGTAGTACTTCTCGCCGTCTGGGGGGTCAGCCCCAGCATTTT,CASSTSRRLGGQPQHF
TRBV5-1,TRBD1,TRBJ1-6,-,TGCGCCAGCAGCCAGATGGGACAGGGTAATTCACCCCTCCACTTT,CASSQMGQGNSPLHF
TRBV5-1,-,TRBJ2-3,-,TGCGCCAGCAAACGAACTCGGACAGATCCCACAGATACGCAGTATTTT,CASKRTRTDPTDTQYF
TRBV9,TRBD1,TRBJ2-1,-,TGTGCCAGCAGCGTACAGACAGGGGATTCGGATGAGCAGTTCTTC,CASSVQTGDSDEQFF
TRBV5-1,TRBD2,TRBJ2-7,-,TGCGCCAGCAGCTTGGTCGCGGGGGGTCGCTACGAGCAGTACTTC,CASSLVAGGRYEQYF
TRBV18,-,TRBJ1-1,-,TGTGCCAGCTCACCACCGACGGGGATCGACACTGAAGCTTTCTTT,CASSPPTGIDTEAFF
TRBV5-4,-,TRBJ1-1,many,TGTGCCAGCAGCCCCAAAGGGGAGGGGCGTACTGAAGCTTTCTTT,CASSPKGEGRTEAFF
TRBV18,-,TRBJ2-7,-,TGTGCCAGCTCACCTTATCGTGACGAGCAGTACTTC,CASSPYRDEQYF
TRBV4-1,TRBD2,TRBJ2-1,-,TGCGCCAGCAGCCCGGGACTAGCGCCATACAGCTCCTACAATGAGCAGTTCTTC,CASSPGLAPYSSYNEQFF
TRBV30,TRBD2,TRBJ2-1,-,TGTGCCTGGAGCGTAGGAAGTAGCGGGAGAGTACGGCAGTTCTTC,CAWSVGSSGRVRQFF
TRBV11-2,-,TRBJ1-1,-,TGTGCCAGCAGCTTATTTAATTTGGGAGGAGCTGAAGCTTTCTTT,CASSLFNLGGAEAFF
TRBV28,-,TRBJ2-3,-,TGTGCCAGCAGCCCTAGTAGTTTTTCCGATACGCAGTATTTT,CASSPSSFSDTQYF
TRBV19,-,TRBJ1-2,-,TGTGCCAGTAGTATCGGGTTCTCTAAGGGCTACACCTTC,CASSIGFSKGYTF
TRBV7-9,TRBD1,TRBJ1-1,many,TGTGCCAGCAGCCGCGGACAGGGCACTGAAGCTTTCTTT,CASSRGQGTEAFF
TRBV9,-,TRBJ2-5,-,TGTGCCAGCAGCGTAGGGCTAGGGGCCCAAGAGACCCAGTACTTC,CASSVGLGAQETQYF
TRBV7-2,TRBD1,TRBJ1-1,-,TGTGCCAGCAGCACCAGGACAGGAGAAGCTTTCTTT,CASSTRTGEAFF
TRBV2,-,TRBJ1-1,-,TGTGCCAGCACTAAGACAGGGAACACTGAAGCTTTCTTT,CASTKTGNTEAFF
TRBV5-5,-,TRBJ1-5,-,TGTGCCAGCAGCTTGTTATTCAGTGATCAGCCCCAGCATTTT,CASSLLFSDQPQHF
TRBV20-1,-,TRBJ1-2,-,TGCAGTGCTAGTCCCGGGGATCCCCTCGCTTATGGCTACACCTTC,CSASPGDPLAYGYTF
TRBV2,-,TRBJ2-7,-,TGTGCCAGCCGAGGGGGTTCCTACGAGCAGTACTTC,CASRGGSYEQYF
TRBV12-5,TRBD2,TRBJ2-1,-,TGTGCTAGTGCCAGACTAGCGAATGTAGATGAGCAGTTCTTC,CASARLANVDEQFF
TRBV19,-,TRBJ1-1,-,TGTGCCAGTAAGAGGAACACTGAAGCTTTCTTT,CASKRNTEAFF
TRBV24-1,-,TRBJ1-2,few,TGTGCCACCAGTGTAGGAGGGTATGGAAGCTACACCTTC,CATSVGGYGSYTF
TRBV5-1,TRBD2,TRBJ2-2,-,TGCGCCAGCAGCTTGGCGGCTAGCGGGAACACCGGGGAGCTGTTTTTT,CASSLAASGNTGELFF
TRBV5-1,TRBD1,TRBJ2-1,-,TGCGCCAGCAGCACGGGACAGTACAATGAGCAGTTCTTC,CASSTGQYNEQFF
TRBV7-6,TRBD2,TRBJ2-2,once,TGTGCCAGCAAAGTGAGCGGGAGTGGGGTCGGGGAGCTGTTTTTT,CASKVSGSGVGELFF
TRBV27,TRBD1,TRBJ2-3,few,TGTGCCAGCAGAAAACAGGGGGCCACAGATACGCAGTATTTT,CASRKQGATDTQYF
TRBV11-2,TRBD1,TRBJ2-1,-,TGTGCCAGCAGGCTTGGGACAGGGGGCGTGTGGGGCAACAATGAGCAGTTCTTC,CASRLGTGGVWGNNEQFF